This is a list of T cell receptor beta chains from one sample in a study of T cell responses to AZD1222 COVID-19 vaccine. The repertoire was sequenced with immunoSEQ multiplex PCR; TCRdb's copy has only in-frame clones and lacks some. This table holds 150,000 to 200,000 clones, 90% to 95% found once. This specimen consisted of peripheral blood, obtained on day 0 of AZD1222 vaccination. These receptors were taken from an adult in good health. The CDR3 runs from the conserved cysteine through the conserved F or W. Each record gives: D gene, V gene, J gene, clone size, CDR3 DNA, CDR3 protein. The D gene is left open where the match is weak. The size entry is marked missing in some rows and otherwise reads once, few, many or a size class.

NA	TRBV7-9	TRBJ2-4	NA	TGTGCCAGCAGCTTAGCGGAGGGTCCCCGTGGGGCCAAAAACATTCAGTACTTC	CASSLAEGPRGAKNIQYF
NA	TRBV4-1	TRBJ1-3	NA	TGCGCCAGCAGCCAAGACCTCGGGGCTGGAAACACCATATATTTT	CASSQDLGAGNTIYF
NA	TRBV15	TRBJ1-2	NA	TGTGCCACCAGCAGAGCGGGGGGCTGGGGCTACACCTTC	CATSRAGGWGYTF
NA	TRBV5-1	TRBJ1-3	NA	TGCGCCAGCAGCTTGGGACAGCTCTCTGGAAACACCATATATTTT	CASSLGQLSGNTIYF
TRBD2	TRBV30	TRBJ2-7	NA	TGTGCCTGGGGGGGACTAGCGGGCGTACCTGCCTACGAGCAGTACTTC	CAWGGLAGVPAYEQYF
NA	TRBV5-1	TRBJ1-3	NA	TGCGCCAGCAGCTCAAGAGACCCAGGTGGAAACACCATATATTTT	CASSSRDPGGNTIYF
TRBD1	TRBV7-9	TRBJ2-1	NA	TGTGCCAGCGTTCTAGGTGCAGGGGGCAACTACAATGAGCAGTTCTTC	CASVLGAGGNYNEQFF
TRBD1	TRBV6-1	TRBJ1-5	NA	TGTGCCAGCAGTGGAGGACAGGGAAGCGTGAGCAATCAGCCCCAGCATTTT	CASSGGQGSVSNQPQHF
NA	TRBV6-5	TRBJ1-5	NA	TGTGCCAGCGTATCCCTTGCAGCTATTAATCAGCCCCAGCATTTT	CASVSLAAINQPQHF
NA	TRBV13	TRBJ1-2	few	TGTGCCAGCAGCTCTACACAGTCATATGGCTACACCTTC	CASSSTQSYGYTF
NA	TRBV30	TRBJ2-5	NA	TGTGCCTGGAGTGTTTTAGTAGAGACCCAGTACTTC	CAWSVLVETQYF
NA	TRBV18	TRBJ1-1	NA	TGTGCCAGCTCACCCAGGGACGCGAACACTGAAGCTTTCTTT	CASSPRDANTEAFF
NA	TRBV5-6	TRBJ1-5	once	TGTGCCAGCAGTTTACAGGGAAATCAGCCCCAGCATTTT	CASSLQGNQPQHF
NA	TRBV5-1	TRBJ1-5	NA	TGCGCCAGCAGCTTGGGGGGATCGGACAATCAGCCCCAGCATTTT	CASSLGGSDNQPQHF
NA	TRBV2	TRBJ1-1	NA	TGTGCCAGCAGTTTGCCAACAGGGAGCACTGAAGCTTTCTTT	CASSLPTGSTEAFF
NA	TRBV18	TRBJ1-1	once	TGTGCCAGCTCACGGCAGGGGTCAAGCACTGAAGCTTTCTTT	CASSRQGSSTEAFF
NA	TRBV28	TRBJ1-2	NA	TGTGCCAGCAGTTCTGGACTGATGGGCTATGGCTACACCTTC	CASSSGLMGYGYTF
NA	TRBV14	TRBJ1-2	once	TGTGCCAGCAGCCAAGACTGGCCACAGATCGGCTACACCTTC	CASSQDWPQIGYTF
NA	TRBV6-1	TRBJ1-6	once	TGTGCCAGCAGTGAAGACTATAATTCACCCCTCCACTTT	CASSEDYNSPLHF
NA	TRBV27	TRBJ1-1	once	TGTGCCAGCAGTCCGTCAGGTTGGACGACTGAAGCTTTCTTT	CASSPSGWTTEAFF
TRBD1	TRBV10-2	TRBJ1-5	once	TGCGCCAGCAGTGACTGGGACAGAAATAGCAATCAGCCCCAGCATTTT	CASSDWDRNSNQPQHF
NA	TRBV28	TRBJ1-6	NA	TGTGCCAGCAGTTTAGGCAGCTCACCCCTCCACTTT	CASSLGSSPLHF
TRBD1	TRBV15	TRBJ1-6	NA	TGTGCCACCAGCCACGGACAGGTCTATAATTCACCCCTCCACTTT	CATSHGQVYNSPLHF
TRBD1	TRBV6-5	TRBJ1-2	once	TGTGCCAGCAGTTACACGACAGGGAGTAACTATGGCTACACCTTC	CASSYTTGSNYGYTF
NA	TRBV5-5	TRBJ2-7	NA	TGTGCCAGCAGGAATCTGGGGGCCTACGAGCAGTACTTC	CASRNLGAYEQYF
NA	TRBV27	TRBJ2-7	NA	TGTGCCAGCAGTTTATCGGACCCATTCGGCTCTTACTCCTACGAGCAGTACTTC	CASSLSDPFGSYSYEQYF
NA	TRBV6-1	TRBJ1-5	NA	TGTGCCAGCAGTGCGGATTTTTTTAGCAGGGGCCCCAATCAGCCCCAGCATTTT	CASSADFFSRGPNQPQHF
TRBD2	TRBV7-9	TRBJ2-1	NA	TGTGCCAGCAGCTCTCCCCGGCGGACTAGCGGGAGAGATGAGCAGTTCTTC	CASSSPRRTSGRDEQFF
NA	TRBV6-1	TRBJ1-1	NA	TGTGCCAGCAGTGTGAGAGGAGGGCTTTTGGGCACTGAAGCTTTCTTT	CASSVRGGLLGTEAFF
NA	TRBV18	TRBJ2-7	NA	TGTGCCAGCTCACCAAAAACCAGAAACTACGAGCAGTACTTC	CASSPKTRNYEQYF
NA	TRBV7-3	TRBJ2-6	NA	TGTGCCAGCAGCTTTCAGGGTTCTGGGGCCAACGTCCTGACTTTC	CASSFQGSGANVLTF
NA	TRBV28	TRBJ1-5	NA	TGTGCCAGCAGGTCAGGGTATCCCTATCAGCCCCAGCATTTT	CASRSGYPYQPQHF
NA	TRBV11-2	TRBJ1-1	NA	TGTGCCAGCAGCTTATGGAAGACGAACACTGAAGCTTTCTTT	CASSLWKTNTEAFF
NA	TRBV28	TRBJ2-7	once	TGTGCCAGCAGTAGCGGACAGAGCTACGAGCAGTACTTC	CASSSGQSYEQYF
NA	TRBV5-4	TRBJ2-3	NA	TGTGCCAGCAGCTTGGCCAGCCAACGGGGCACAGATACGCAGTATTTT	CASSLASQRGTDTQYF
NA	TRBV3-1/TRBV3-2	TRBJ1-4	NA	TGTGCCAGCAGCCAAGATCTATTCTCGGCAGGGCGTAATGAAAAACTGTTTTTT	CASSQDLFSAGRNEKLFF
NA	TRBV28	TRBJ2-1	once	TGTGCCAGCAGTTTCTCCCGGGTTGGGCCCTACAATGAGCAGTTCTTC	CASSFSRVGPYNEQFF
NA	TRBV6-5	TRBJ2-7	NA	TGTGCCAGCAGTTATGTTCCCTACGGGTACGAGCAGTACTTC	CASSYVPYGYEQYF
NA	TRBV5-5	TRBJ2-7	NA	TGTGCCAGCAGCTTGGACATCTTAGGGGGCTACGAGCAGTACTTC	CASSLDILGGYEQYF
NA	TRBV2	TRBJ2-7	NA	TGTGCCGGAGGAGTGGGGTCTGGGGAGCAGTACTTC	CAGGVGSGEQYF
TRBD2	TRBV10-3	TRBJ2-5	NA	TGTGCCATCAGTGAGCCGACTAGCGGGAGGGTAGAGACCCAGTACTTC	CAISEPTSGRVETQYF